A selection of T cell receptor beta chains follows, all from one sample in a study of PD-L1 blockade in urothelial cancer. Using immunoSEQ multiplex PCR, the repertoire was profiled, and TCRdb retains in-frame clones only, with some absent. The data contain some 100,000 clones, over 80% of them seen just once; the ten biggest clones take up almost 0.95%. Specimen: PBMCs, collected around atezolizumab (anti-PD-L1) treatment. The receptors were gathered from a woman of 80 years or more with urothelial cancer. Each CDR3 is given without its conserved first and last residue.

J: TRBJ2-2
V: TRBV28
CDR3: ASNGPLPIYTGELF

J: TRBJ1-2
V: TRBV29-1
CDR3: SGRTGNGYT

J: TRBJ1-1
V: TRBV27
CDR3: ASSSLPPNTEAF

J: TRBJ2-2
V: TRBV11-2
CDR3: ASSSIAKNTGELF

J: TRBJ1-5
V: TRBV28
CDR3: ASRTALNQPQH

J: TRBJ2-1
V: TRBV15
CDR3: ATSRDRQVYNEQF

J: TRBJ1-5
V: TRBV15
CDR3: ATSRDGPPRASNQPQH

J: TRBJ2-3
V: TRBV19
CDR3: ASSPTGYTDTQY

J: TRBJ2-1
V: TRBV4-2
CDR3: ASSQDGASNEQF

J: TRBJ1-1
V: TRBV7-2
CDR3: ASSLYGFDTEAF

J: TRBJ2-7
V: TRBV19
CDR3: ASSTLDRGEEQY

J: TRBJ1-1
V: TRBV28
CDR3: ARVVMRKGERNTEAF

J: TRBJ2-5
V: TRBV30
CDR3: AWSTGLAETQY

J: TRBJ1-1
V: TRBV10-1
CDR3: ASSVRTSGTEAF

J: TRBJ2-1
V: TRBV10-3
CDR3: ASRQKPGDEQF

J: TRBJ1-2
V: TRBV5-4
CDR3: ASSPTSGANYGYT

J: TRBJ2-1
V: TRBV14
CDR3: ASSPPPGLAERNEQF

J: TRBJ2-1
V: TRBV11-3
CDR3: ASSLTSGSYNEQF

J: TRBJ2-7
V: TRBV2
CDR3: ASINGGFDEQY

J: TRBJ2-2
V: TRBV7-3
CDR3: ASSSGTSGIRTGELF

J: TRBJ1-2
V: TRBV19
CDR3: ASSIGWLDRAANYGYT

J: TRBJ1-2
V: TRBV28
CDR3: AIEGGANYGYT

J: TRBJ2-2
V: TRBV30
CDR3: AWSWGGGLNTGELF

J: TRBJ2-7
V: TRBV4-1
CDR3: ASSQGQYEQY

J: TRBJ2-4
V: TRBV29-1
CDR3: SVADLLAKNIQY

J: TRBJ1-3
V: TRBV10-1
CDR3: ASASGSLRSGDTIY

J: TRBJ2-1
V: TRBV5-1
CDR3: ASSNSGRGNEQF

J: TRBJ1-1
V: TRBV28
CDR3: ASRSVNTEAF

J: TRBJ2-1
V: TRBV2
CDR3: ASSGDSSYNEQF

J: TRBJ2-7
V: TRBV27
CDR3: ASTPTGLAGAYEQY

J: TRBJ2-5
V: TRBV2
CDR3: ASSLSLLMETQY

J: TRBJ2-7
V: TRBV5-1
CDR3: ASSGRTGYVHEQY

J: TRBJ2-1
V: TRBV18
CDR3: ASSPRLAGGPREIGNEQF

J: TRBJ2-5
V: TRBV7-9
CDR3: ASSLRMGGTETQY

J: TRBJ2-1
V: TRBV28
CDR3: ASSFPGTSGLHEQF

J: TRBJ1-2
V: TRBV2
CDR3: ASSGQLNLYGYT

J: TRBJ2-5
V: TRBV28
CDR3: ASSFGLAGKQETQY

J: TRBJ2-7
V: TRBV6-1
CDR3: ASSTSENRDYLY

J: TRBJ2-3
V: TRBV7-9
CDR3: ASSPLGQGFTDTQY

J: TRBJ1-2
V: TRBV30
CDR3: AWSTGFPYGYT

J: TRBJ2-5
V: TRBV4-2
CDR3: ASSQMALAGGTQY

J: TRBJ1-1
V: TRBV7-9
CDR3: ASSLDQGAYTEAF

J: TRBJ2-5
V: TRBV5-1
CDR3: ASRLLAGVQETQY

J: TRBJ2-7
V: TRBV30
CDR3: AWAQSYEQY

J: TRBJ2-3
V: TRBV7-2
CDR3: ASSSPQNTQY

J: TRBJ2-7
V: TRBV5-5
CDR3: ASSSGTGGGRSYEQY

J: TRBJ2-3
V: TRBV5-1
CDR3: ASSPGGSVTDTQY

J: TRBJ1-1
V: TRBV5-6
CDR3: ASSRTQQGNTEAF

J: TRBJ1-1
V: TRBV4-1
CDR3: ASRRTGTNTEAF

J: TRBJ2-1
V: TRBV9
CDR3: ASSPTVYNEQF

J: TRBJ2-7
V: TRBV5-6
CDR3: ASSLWQGGPPEQY

J: TRBJ2-7
V: TRBV7-9
CDR3: ASSPLRGTYEQY

J: TRBJ1-5
V: TRBV4-1
CDR3: ASSQDQATSNQPQH

J: TRBJ2-7
V: TRBV10-1
CDR3: ASSDGGVGLYEQY